Shown below are 32 T cell receptor beta chains from a single sample sequenced in a study of CD8+ T cells in alopecia areata. Specified treatment: oral pan-JAK inhibitor, 5-10 mg twice daily. In each case, RNA was isolated and then reverse transcribed into cDNA as the sequencing template. The table came from immunoSEQ multiplex PCR; TCRdb's copy has only in-frame clones and leaves some out. Of 150,000 to 200,000 clones listed, about 54% were seen once; the top ten hold roughly 17%. The sequencing here drew on CD4+ T cells sorted from blood, taken at approximately week 56, from a patient treated with tofacitinib. Receptors originate from a human donor with alopecia areata.

This clone was seen once. The J gene is TRBJ2-4, the V gene TRBV2; no reliable D call. Germline V lookup: CDR1 SNHLY, CDR2 FYNNEI. Deletions cut 8 bases from V and 0 bases from J, with 11 bases between. The CDR3 length is 14 residues. The DNA of the CDR3 is TGTGCCAGCTCCGGGCAGTTAGCCAAAAACATTCAGTACTTC. Its protein is CASSGQLAKNIQYF. Based on the CDR3 plus reference TRBV2 and TRBJ2-4, the full variable domain is EPEVTQTPSHQVTQMGQEVILRCVPISNHLYFYWYRQILGQKVEFLVSFYNNEISEKSEIFDDQFSVERPDGSNFTLKIRSTKLEDSAMYFCASSGQLAKNIQYFGAGTRLSVL.

This rearrangement joins TRBV6-1 to TRBJ2-7; possibly TRBD1 for D (8 bases). The CDR3 is 13 amino acids. V dropped 8 bases and J dropped 1 base, with 12 bases sitting between them. Per germline, CDR1 MNHNS and CDR2 SASEGT. CDR3 loop: CASAQGGSYEQYF. The CDR3, as DNA: TGTGCCAGCGCACAGGGGGGGTCCTACGAGCAGTACTTC.

The V call is TRBV30, the J call TRBJ2-7; no firm D call. Germline CDR1 and CDR2: GTSNPN and SVGIG (reference sequence). V was trimmed by 2 bases and J by 3 bases, leaving 14 bases between them. This CDR3 is 14 amino acids long. The CDR3 protein is CAWSLGLGSYEQYF. The CDR3 bases are TGTGCCTGGAGTCTGGGGTTGGGTAGCTACGAGCAGTACTTC.

In this sample, this clone turned up a few times. The CDR3 DNA reads TGTGCCAGCAGTGGGGGCGGGGGCAATCAGCCCCAGCATTTT. It yields the protein CASSGGGGNQPQHF. This chain connects TRBV2 to TRBJ1-5; TRBD1 might be the D (5 bases). This CDR3 region has 14 residues. Germline CDR1 and CDR2: SNHLY and FYNNEI. With 4 bases removed from V and 2 bases from J, the gap between germline ends came to 9 bases.

The chain is built from TRBV6-5 and TRBJ1-1; the D is unclear. Per the germline V gene, CDR1 is MNHEY and CDR2 is SVGAGI. This CDR3 is 13 amino acids long. With 7 bases removed from V and 0 bases from J, the gap between germline ends came to 9 bases. This chain's CDR3 is CASTRTMNTEAFF. CDR3 DNA: TGTGCCAGCACACGGACCATGAACACTGAAGCTTTCTTT.

This clone was seen more than once but under ten times. The genes are TRBV6-5 and TRBJ1-1; a weak D match, TRBD1 (6 bases). The germline CDR1 and CDR2 sequences are MNHEY and SVGAGI. The CDR3 has 13 amino acids. Trimming removed 7 bases at V and 2 bases at J, with 11 bases between. The chain's CDR3 is CASTQGLNTEAFF. CDR3 nucleotide sequence: TGTGCCAGCACACAGGGACTTAACACTGAAGCTTTCTTT.

This sequence joins TRBV2 and TRBJ2-2, with 13 bases lining up with TRBD2. This CDR3 is built from 15 residues. Germline CDR1 reads SNHLY; CDR2 reads FYNNEI. J gave up 2 bases and V 10 bases, and 4 bases lay outside the gene matches. This CDR3 is CATGLAGVNTGELFF. CDR3 in DNA: TGTGCCACCGGACTAGCGGGGGTCAACACCGGGGAGCTGTTTTTT.

Worth noting for this clone: Other DNA sequences in the sample encode the same CDR3. This rearrangement joins TRBV29-1 to TRBJ2-7; 9 nucleotides line up with TRBD1. The CDR3 covers 13 residues. The V gene's germline CDR1 is SQVTM and CDR2 ANQGSEA. The J segment lost 2 bases and the V segment lost 4 bases, leaving 3 bases of the junction unmatched. The CDR3 region has the DNA TGCAGCGTTGGACAGGGGGAAGCCTACGAGCAGTACTTC. Translated: CSVGQGEAYEQYF.

This clone is a singleton in its sample. The CDR3 bases are TGCGCCAGCAGCATCCGGGGCACCGGGGAGCTGTTTTTT. Amino acids: CASSIRGTGELFF. The rearrangement joins TRBV5-1 to TRBJ2-2, with D perhaps matching TRBD2 (5 bases). The V gene lost 4 bases and the J gene lost 4 bases, with 8 bases spanning the gap. The length of the CDR3 is 13 residues. Germline V gives CDR1 SGHRS, CDR2 YFSETQ.

The chain employs TRBV30 and TRBJ1-2; no reliable D call. This CDR3 has 8 amino acids. CDR1 GTSNPN and CDR2 SVGIG come from the germline V gene (reference sequence). V was trimmed by 5 bases and J by 13 bases, leaving 8 bases between them. Written as DNA, the CDR3 is TGTGCCTGGCAAGAATGCACCTTC. This sequence encodes CAWQECTF.

Only one count was recorded for this clone. The rearrangement joins TRBV6-1 to TRBJ2-3; D is uncertain. The CDR3 is made up of 12 amino acids. Trimming took off 7 bases at V and 5 bases at J, with 10 bases between the two ends. Per the germline V gene, CDR1 is MNHNS and CDR2 is SASEGT. DNA of the CDR3: TGTGCCAGCAACAACATTGAAGATACGCAGTATTTT. It codes for CASNNIEDTQYF.

The chain joins TRBV29-1 to TRBJ2-1; D is possibly TRBD1 (5 bases). With 3 bases removed from V and 3 bases from J, the gap between germline ends came to 12 bases. CDR1 is SQVTM, CDR2 ANQGSEA, per germline. This CDR3 is 14 amino acids long. The CDR3 here is CSVETTDSYNEQFF. CDR3 nucleotides: TGCAGCGTTGAGACGACAGACAGCTACAATGAGCAGTTCTTC.

The chain recombines TRBV18 with TRBJ2-7; D uncertain. The CDR3 has 13 residues. Trimming stripped 5 bases from V and 3 bases from J, with 11 bases between. Germline assignment: CDR1 KGHSH and CDR2 LQKENI. CDR3 sequence (DNA): TGTGCCAGCTCAAAGGGCCCTGTCTACGAGCAGTACTTC. It codes for CASSKGPVYEQYF.

This clone showed up just a few times. The chain uses TRBV13 and TRBJ1-6; TRBD1 matches 7 bases. The V segment lost 3 bases and the J segment 9 bases; nucleotides outside the gene matches: 5. The CDR3 is 14 residues long. From germline, CDR1 is PRHDT and CDR2 FYEKMQ (reference sequence). The CDR3 region has the DNA TGTGCCAGCAGCTTGGGGACAGCGAGTTCACCCCTCCACTTT. Translation gives CASSLGTASSPLHF.

The chain carries TRBV2 and TRBJ2-1, with 7 bases aligning to TRBD2. The length of the CDR3 is 15 residues. Germline V gene lookup returns CDR1 SNHLY and CDR2 FYNNEI. Trimming cost V 5 bases and J 0 bases; bases outside gene matches: 4. CDR3 DNA: TGTGCCAGCAGTTCGGAGCGGGGCTCCTACAATGAGCAGTTCTTC. Translated, it gives CASSSERGSYNEQFF.

The rearrangement links TRBV6-4 to TRBJ2-2; TRBD1 matches at 7 bases. The CDR3 spans 14 residues. CDR1 and CDR2 (germline): MRHNA, SNTAGT. V lost 3 bases and J lost 4; bases outside the gene matches: 2. The CDR3 is CASSEQGSTGELFF. CDR3 bases: TGTGCCAGCAGTGAACAGGGGTCCACCGGGGAGCTGTTTTTT.

This chain connects TRBV29-1 to TRBJ2-3; perhaps D is TRBD1 or TRBD2 (5 bases each). Per the germline V gene, CDR1 is SQVTM and CDR2 is ANQGSEA. Trimming shortened V by 2 bases and J by 6 bases, and 12 bases separated the two germline ends. The CDR3 has 13 amino acids. The CDR3 loop is CSVEKQWGDTQYF. The DNA of the CDR3 is TGCAGCGTTGAAAAGCAGTGGGGGGATACGCAGTATTTT.

Details on this clone: Given a much more abundant clone one base away, this may be a read error. CDR3 coding DNA: TGTGCCAGTAGTATCACAGGGAGCAATCAGCCCCAGCATTTT. This codes for CASSITGSNQPQHF. The chain joins TRBV19 to TRBJ1-5; D might be TRBD1 (6 bases). Germline CDR1 and CDR2: LNHDA and SQIVND (reference sequence). Trimming pared 3 bases from V and 1 base from J, leaving 7 bases between. The CDR3 contains 14 residues.

In DNA form, the CDR3 reads TGCGCCAGCAGTCCCCAGGGGGACACTGAAGCTTTCTTT. Protein sequence: CASSPQGDTEAFF. J is TRBJ1-1 and V is TRBV23-1; TRBD1 matches 7 bases. TRBV23-1 counts as an open reading frame of uncertain function. The V gene end was trimmed by 4 bases and the J gene end by 3 bases; junction bases not matched to a gene: 2. The CDR3 covers 13 residues.

This clone showed up just a few times. This chain links TRBV7-3 with TRBJ2-3; possible D gene TRBD2, 6 bases. The germline CDR1 and CDR2 sequences are SGHTA and FQGTGA. The CDR3 is 15 amino acids. The germline V and J ends were trimmed by 2 bases and 0 bases, with 9 bases remaining between them. CDR3 amino acids: CASSLGGMSTDTQYF. The DNA for the CDR3 is TGTGCCAGCAGCTTAGGCGGGATGAGCACAGATACGCAGTATTTT.

This clone was observed once. The chain recombines TRBV18 with TRBJ2-4; 10 nucleotides align to TRBD2. The germline V gene has CDR1 KGHSH and CDR2 LQKENI. This CDR3 has 16 amino acids. The V segment lost 0 bases and the J segment 3 bases; nucleotides outside the gene matches: 2. CDR3 amino acids: CASSPPSGGNKNIQYF. Written as DNA, the CDR3 is TGTGCCAGCTCACCACCTAGCGGGGGGAACAAAAACATTCAGTACTTC.

The chain carries TRBV11-2 and TRBJ2-7, with D possibly being TRBD1 or TRBD2 (6 bases each). V was shortened by 5 bases and J by 5 bases, with 10 bases between the two germline ends. The germline V gene has CDR1 SGHAT and CDR2 FQNNGV. The CDR3 loop spans 12 amino acids. Here the CDR3 reads CASSNRGHEQYF. CDR3 DNA sequence: TGTGCCAGCAGCAATCGGGGGCACGAGCAGTACTTC.

The CDR3: CASSSYSQETQYF. CDR3 DNA sequence: TGTGCCAGCAGTTCCTACTCCCAAGAGACCCAGTACTTC. V gene TRBV27 combines with J gene TRBJ2-5; no clear D. V dropped 4 bases and J dropped 1 base, with 7 bases sitting between them. CDR1 and CDR2 from the germline V gene are MNHEY and SMNVEV (reference sequence). This CDR3 contains 13 residues.

This clone was observed a handful of times. The chain joins TRBV6-5 to TRBJ1-5, with 9 bases that match TRBD1. The germline V gene has CDR1 MNHEY and CDR2 SVGAGI. Trimming took 6 bases from V and 3 from J; bases not matched to a gene: 6. The CDR3 totals 15 residues. In DNA, the CDR3 is TGTGCCAGCAGCTGGGGACAGGGCTTCAATCAGCCCCAGCATTTT. Translated, it gives CASSWGQGFNQPQHF.

The chain recombines TRBV30 with TRBJ2-1; perhaps TRBD2 as D (6 bases). The CDR3 length is 15 residues. V lost 5 bases and J lost 1, with 15 bases in between. CDR1 is GTSNPN, CDR2 SVGIG, per germline (reference sequence). Written as DNA, the CDR3 is TGTGCCTGGTCCTTAATAGCGGCTTCCTACAATGAGCAGTTCTTC. It yields the protein CAWSLIAASYNEQFF.

This clone turned up a few times. CDR3 bases: TGTGCCAGCAGTGAATGGACTAGTCAAGAGACCCAGTACTTC. Translation: CASSEWTSQETQYF. The chain is built from TRBV6-5 and TRBJ2-5; 7 bases match TRBD2. Germline V lookup: CDR1 MNHEY, CDR2 SVGAGI. Losses at the gene ends were 5 bases for V and 2 bases for J; bases not matched to a gene: 5. The CDR3 contains 14 residues.

The rearrangement joins TRBV7-3 to TRBJ2-2, with D perhaps TRBD1 (6 bases). CDR1 and CDR2 from the germline V gene are SGHTA and FQGTGA. V lost 5 bases and J lost 5, with 9 bases in between. The CDR3 is 13 residues long. CDR3 amino acids: CASSPDSTGELFF. CDR3 DNA sequence: TGTGCCAGCAGCCCGGACAGTACCGGGGAGCTGTTTTTT. Using reference TRBV7-3 and TRBJ2-2 for the parts outside the CDR3, the full variable domain is GAGVSQTPSNKVTEKGKYVELRCDPISGHTALYWYRQSLGQGPEFLIYFQGTGAADDSGLPNDRFFAVRPEGSVSTLKIQRTERGDSAVYLCASSPDSTGELFFGEGSRLTVL.

This clone was seen only a few times. This chain links TRBV2 with TRBJ1-1, with D uncertain. The ends were cut back, 7 bases at V and 8 bases at J, with 11 bases in the middle. This CDR3 spans 11 amino acids. Germline CDR1 and CDR2: SNHLY and FYNNEI. In nucleotides, the CDR3 is TGTGCCAGCACCCAGGCGGTAGAAGCTTTCTTT. Translating gives CASTQAVEAFF.

This clone was counted a few times. The chain recombines TRBV6-5 with TRBJ1-5; weak D call: TRBD1 (5 bases). The CDR3 is made up of 15 amino acids. V lost 6 bases, J lost 3 bases, and 15 bases lay in between. Per germline, CDR1 MNHEY and CDR2 SVGAGI. CDR3: CASSQRGESNQPQHF. CDR3 bases: TGTGCCAGCAGCCAGAGGGGTGAATCCAATCAGCCCCAGCATTTT.

V and J are TRBV25-1 and TRBJ2-1; D gene unclear. Germline CDR1 and CDR2: MGHDK and SYGVNS. The V end lost 6 bases, the J end lost 4 bases, and 4 bases lay between the germline ends. The length of the CDR3 is 11 residues. This CDR3 is CASSKYNEQFF. The DNA of the CDR3 is TGTGCCAGCAGCAAGTACAATGAGCAGTTCTTC.

CDR3 DNA: TGTGCCTGGAGCTACAGGGGAGGAAACACCATATATTTT. Its protein is CAWSYRGGNTIYF. The V and J genes are TRBV30 and TRBJ1-3, with 7 bases aligning to TRBD1. The CDR3 has 13 residues. J lost 4 bases, V lost 3 bases, and 3 bases had no gene match. CDR1 is GTSNPN and CDR2 is SVGIG in the germline V gene (reference sequence).

This chain connects TRBV6-5 to TRBJ2-5, with 12 bases aligning to TRBD2. Per germline, CDR1 MNHEY and CDR2 SVGAGI. V shed 7 bases, J shed 6 bases, and the junction held 6 bases outside the gene matches. The CDR3 is 14 residues long. CDR3 nucleotide sequence: TGTGCCAGCATCCAGACTAGCGGGGGACAGACCCAGTACTTC. Encoded protein: CASIQTSGGQTQYF.